This TCR beta chain stems from a study of post-analysis software for immune sequencing data. Study-wide context: The disease courses covered relapsing-remitting, secondary progressive and progressive-relapsing multiple sclerosis.

Study-wide findings and caveats: Five TRBV segments, including TRBV5-6, TRBV5-1 and TRBV20-1, were more frequent in patients than controls. When compared against controls, multiple sclerosis patients showed significantly lower normalized Chao1 diversity. F-measure co-clustering was strong for batch-matched samples.

Tagging with unique molecular identifiers was a feature of the TCR beta cDNA libraries. TCRdb re-derived calls from the PCR reads in MiXCR, one entry per CDR3 protein. The sample lists fewer than 850,000 distinct CDR3 sequences, roughly 46% occurring once. A word on this clonotype: Its matching antigen is unknown.

The CDR3 is 13 residues long. Germline V gene sequence: CDR1 SNHLY, CDR2 FYNNEI. Deletions cut 11 bases from V and 8 bases from J, with 21 bases between. The receptor's source is a girl between 10 and 17 years old with multiple sclerosis. The chain joins TRBV2 to TRBJ1-2; perhaps TRBD1 as D (5 bases). Sequences were obtained from blood. The CDR3 loop is CAVPRGSAGGYTF. The CDR3 nucleotides are TGTGCCGTTCCTCGGGGGTCGGCGGGGGGCTACACCTTC. Looking up the rest from reference TRBV2 and TRBJ1-2 gives the full variable domain: EPEVTQTPSHQVTQMGQEVILRCVPISNHLYFYWYRQILGQKVEFLVSFYNNEISEKSEIFDDQFSVERPDGSNFTLKIRSTKLEDSAMYFCAVPRGSAGGYTFGSGTRLTVV.